Listed below are T cell receptor beta chains from one sample, sequenced in a study of metastatic and nonmetastatic thyroid tumors. TCRdb re-clonotyped the PCR reads through MiXCR. The table shows about 4,300 clones, with roughly a quarter occurring only once. Sequenced material: tumor tissue. These receptors were obtained from a male donor with papillary thyroid cancer or a benign thyroid nodule (not recorded which). Some clones in this sample may be carry-over from other donors' samples. CDR3s include the opening cysteine and the closing phenylalanine or tryptophan. D genes are given only for firm matches. Only some rows state a clone size, as once, few, many or a class for expanded clones.

j_call: TRBJ1-6
d_call: NA
v_call: TRBV27
clone_size: NA
cdr3_aa: CASSVPLGSPLHF
cdr3_nt: TGTGCCAGCAGTGTCCCGTTGGGTTCACCCCTCCACTTT

j_call: TRBJ1-2
d_call: TRBD1
v_call: TRBV19
clone_size: NA
cdr3_aa: CASSEYTAGGNGYTF
cdr3_nt: TGTGCCAGTAGTGAATATACGGCAGGGGGAAATGGCTACACTTTC

j_call: TRBJ2-6
d_call: NA
v_call: TRBV6-6
clone_size: few
cdr3_aa: CASSYCDIPDSGANVLTF
cdr3_nt: TGTGCCAGCAGTTACTGTGACATCCCTGACTCTGGGGCCAACGTCCTGACTTTC

j_call: TRBJ2-1
d_call: NA
v_call: TRBV18
clone_size: NA
cdr3_aa: CASSPARNNNQFF
cdr3_nt: TGTGCCAGCTCACCGGCGCGGAACAATAATCAGTTCTTC

j_call: TRBJ1-5
d_call: TRBD1
v_call: TRBV28
clone_size: many
cdr3_aa: CASSLPVEGQGNQPQHF
cdr3_nt: TGTGCCAGCAGTTTACCCGTGGAGGGACAGGGTAATCAGCCCCAGCATTTT

j_call: TRBJ2-7
d_call: TRBD2
v_call: TRBV28
clone_size: few
cdr3_aa: CASLAGGPAYEQYF
cdr3_nt: TGTGCCAGTTTAGCGGGAGGGCCTGCGTACGAGCAGTACTTC

j_call: TRBJ2-1
d_call: NA
v_call: TRBV11-2
clone_size: NA
cdr3_aa: CASIRSSYNEQFF
cdr3_nt: TGTGCCAGCATCCGGTCCTCTTACAATGAGCAGTTCTTC

j_call: TRBJ2-2
d_call: TRBD2
v_call: TRBV30
clone_size: NA
cdr3_aa: CASGTSKGELFF
cdr3_nt: TGTGCCTCTGGGACTAGCAAAGGGGAGCTGTTTTTT

j_call: TRBJ1-6
d_call: NA
v_call: TRBV12-3/TRBV12-4
clone_size: large
cdr3_aa: CASSFQTLDRPSSPLHF
cdr3_nt: TGTGCCAGCAGTTTTCAGACACTGGATCGCCCTAGCTCACCCCTCCACTTT

j_call: TRBJ2-7
d_call: NA
v_call: TRBV27
clone_size: NA
cdr3_aa: CASSLSWGYEQYF
cdr3_nt: TGTGCCAGCAGTTTGAGTTGGGGGTACGAGCAGTACTTC

j_call: TRBJ2-1
d_call: NA
v_call: TRBV5-4
clone_size: many
cdr3_aa: CASSLDSYEQFF
cdr3_nt: TGTGCCAGCAGCTTAGACTCCTATGAGCAGTTCTTC

j_call: TRBJ2-7
d_call: NA
v_call: TRBV12-3/TRBV12-4
clone_size: NA
cdr3_aa: CASSPDRSYEQYF
cdr3_nt: TGTGCCAGCAGCCCAGACAGGTCCTACGAGCAGTACTTC

j_call: TRBJ1-6
d_call: NA
v_call: TRBV6-1
clone_size: NA
cdr3_aa: CASSDRRGESPLHF
cdr3_nt: TGTGCCAGCAGTGACAGAAGGGGAGAGTCACCCCTCCACTTT

j_call: TRBJ2-1
d_call: NA
v_call: TRBV6-1
clone_size: large
cdr3_aa: CASTNPGTYHNEQFF
cdr3_nt: TGTGCCAGCACCAATCCCGGGACTTATCACAATGAGCAGTTCTTC

j_call: TRBJ2-2
d_call: NA
v_call: TRBV10-1
clone_size: medium-sized
cdr3_aa: CASSQSPTGELFF
cdr3_nt: TGCGCCAGCAGTCAATCTCCCACCGGGGAGCTGTTTTTT